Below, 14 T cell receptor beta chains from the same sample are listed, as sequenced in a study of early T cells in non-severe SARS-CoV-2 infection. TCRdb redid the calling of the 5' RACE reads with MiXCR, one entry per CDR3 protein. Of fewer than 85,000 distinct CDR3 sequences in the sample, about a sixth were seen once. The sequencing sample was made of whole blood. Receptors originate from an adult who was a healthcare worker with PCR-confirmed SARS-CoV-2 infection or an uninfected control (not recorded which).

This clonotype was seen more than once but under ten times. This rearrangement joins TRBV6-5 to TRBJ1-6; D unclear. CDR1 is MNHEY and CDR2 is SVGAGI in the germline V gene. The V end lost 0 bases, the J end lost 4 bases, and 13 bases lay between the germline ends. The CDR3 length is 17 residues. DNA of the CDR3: TGTGCCAGCAGTTACTCGGGTTCCAAAGGATATAATTCACCCCTCCACTTT. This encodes CASSYSGSKGYNSPLHF.

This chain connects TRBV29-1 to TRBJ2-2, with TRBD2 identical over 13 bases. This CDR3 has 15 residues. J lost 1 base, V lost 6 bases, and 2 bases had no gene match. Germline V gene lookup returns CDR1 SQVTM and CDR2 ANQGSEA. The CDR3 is CSVGTSGVNTGELFF. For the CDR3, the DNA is TGCAGCGTGGGGACTAGCGGGGTGAACACCGGGGAGCTGTTTTTT.

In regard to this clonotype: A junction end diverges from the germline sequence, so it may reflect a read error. For the CDR3, the DNA is TGTGCCACCAGCCCCTCGAGGACTAGGGGCTACGAGCAGTACTTC. This encodes CATSPSRTRGYEQYF. V and J are TRBV7-6 and TRBJ2-7; TRBD2 aligns across 7 bases. This CDR3 contains 15 residues. The germline V gene has CDR1 SGHVS and CDR2 FNYEAQ.

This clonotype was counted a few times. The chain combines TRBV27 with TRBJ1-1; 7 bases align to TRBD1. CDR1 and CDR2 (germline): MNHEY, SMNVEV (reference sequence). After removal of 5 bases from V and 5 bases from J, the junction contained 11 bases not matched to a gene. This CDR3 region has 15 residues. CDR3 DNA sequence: TGTGCCAGCAGTCCTGGGAGGGGGCTCGGGACTGAAGCTTTCTTT. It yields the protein CASSPGRGLGTEAFF.

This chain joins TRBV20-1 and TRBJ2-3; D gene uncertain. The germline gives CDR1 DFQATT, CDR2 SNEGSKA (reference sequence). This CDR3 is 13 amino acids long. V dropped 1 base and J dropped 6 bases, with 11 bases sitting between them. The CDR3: CSARGGTRDTQYF. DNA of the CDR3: TGCAGTGCTAGAGGAGGCACCCGGGATACGCAGTATTTT.

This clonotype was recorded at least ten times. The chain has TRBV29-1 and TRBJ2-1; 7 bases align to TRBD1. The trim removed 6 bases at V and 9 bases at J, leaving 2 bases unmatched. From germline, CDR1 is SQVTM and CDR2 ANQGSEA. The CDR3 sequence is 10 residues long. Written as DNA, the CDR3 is TGCAGCGTCCGGGACAGTGAGCAGTTCTTC. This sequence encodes CSVRDSEQFF.

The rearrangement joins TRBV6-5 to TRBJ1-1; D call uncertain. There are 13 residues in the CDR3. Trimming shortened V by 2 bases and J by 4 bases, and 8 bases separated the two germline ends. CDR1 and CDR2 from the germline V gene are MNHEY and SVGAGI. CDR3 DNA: TGTGCCAGCAGTTACAGTGTTGGCACTGAAGCTTTCTTT. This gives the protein CASSYSVGTEAFF.

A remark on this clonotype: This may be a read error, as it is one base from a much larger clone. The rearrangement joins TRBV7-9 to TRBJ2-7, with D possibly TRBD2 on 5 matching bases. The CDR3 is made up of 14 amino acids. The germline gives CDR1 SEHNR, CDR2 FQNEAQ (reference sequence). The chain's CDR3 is CANSLGSGNGEQYF. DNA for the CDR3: TGTGCCAACAGCTTAGGGTCGGGGAATGGCGAGCAGTACTTC.

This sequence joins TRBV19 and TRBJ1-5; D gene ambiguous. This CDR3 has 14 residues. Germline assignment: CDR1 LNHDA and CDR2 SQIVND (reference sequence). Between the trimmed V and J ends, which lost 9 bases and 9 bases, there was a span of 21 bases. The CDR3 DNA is TGTGCCAGCAGCTGGGCCCTCGGGGATCGGCCCCAGCATTTT. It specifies CASSWALGDRPQHF.

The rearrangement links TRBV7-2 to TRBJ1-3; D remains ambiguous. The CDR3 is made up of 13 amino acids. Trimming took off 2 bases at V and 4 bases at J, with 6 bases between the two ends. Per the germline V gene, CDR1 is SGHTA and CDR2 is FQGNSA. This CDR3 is CASSLPAGNTIYF. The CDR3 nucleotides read TGTGCCAGCAGCTTACCGGCAGGAAACACCATATATTTT.

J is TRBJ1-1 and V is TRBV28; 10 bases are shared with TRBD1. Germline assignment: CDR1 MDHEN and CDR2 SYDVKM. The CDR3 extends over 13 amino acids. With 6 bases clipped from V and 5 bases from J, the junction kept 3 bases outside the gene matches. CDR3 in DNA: TGTGCCAGCAGCTGGGACAGGGGTACTGAAGCTTTCTTT. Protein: CASSWDRGTEAFF.

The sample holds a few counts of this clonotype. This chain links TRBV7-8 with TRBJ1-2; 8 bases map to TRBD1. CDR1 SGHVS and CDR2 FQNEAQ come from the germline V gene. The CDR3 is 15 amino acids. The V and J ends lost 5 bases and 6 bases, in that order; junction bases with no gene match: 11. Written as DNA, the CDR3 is TGTGCCAGCAGCCAGGACAGGGCCTTACGGAATGGCTACACCTTC. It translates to CASSQDRALRNGYTF.

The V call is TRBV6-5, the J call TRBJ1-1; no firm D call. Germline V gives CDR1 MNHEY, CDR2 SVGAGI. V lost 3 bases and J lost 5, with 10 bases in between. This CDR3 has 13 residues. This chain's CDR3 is CASSYLDQTEAFF. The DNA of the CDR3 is TGTGCCAGCAGTTATCTAGACCAGACTGAAGCTTTCTTT.

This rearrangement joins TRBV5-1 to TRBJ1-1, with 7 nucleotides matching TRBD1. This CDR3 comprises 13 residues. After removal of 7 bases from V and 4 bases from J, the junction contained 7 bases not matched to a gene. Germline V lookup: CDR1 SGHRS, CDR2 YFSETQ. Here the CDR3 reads CASALDRATEAFF. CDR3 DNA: TGCGCCAGCGCCCTTGACAGGGCCACTGAAGCTTTCTTT.